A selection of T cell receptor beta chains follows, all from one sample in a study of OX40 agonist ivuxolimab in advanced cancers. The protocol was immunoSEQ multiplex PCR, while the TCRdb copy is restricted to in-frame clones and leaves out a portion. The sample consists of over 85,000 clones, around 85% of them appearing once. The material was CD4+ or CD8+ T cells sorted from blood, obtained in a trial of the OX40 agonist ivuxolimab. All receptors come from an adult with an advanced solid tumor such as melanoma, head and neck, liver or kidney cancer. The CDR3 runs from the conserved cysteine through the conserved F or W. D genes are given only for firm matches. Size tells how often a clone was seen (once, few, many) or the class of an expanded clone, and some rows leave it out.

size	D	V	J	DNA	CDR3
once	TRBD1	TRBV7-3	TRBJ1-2	TGTGCCAGCAGCTTGGACAGGGCTGTCTATGGCTACACCTTC	CASSLDRAVYGYTF
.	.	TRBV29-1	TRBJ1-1	TGCAGCGTTCTCAGGGTGGGGACTGAAGCTTTCTTT	CSVLRVGTEAFF
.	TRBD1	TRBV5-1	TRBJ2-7	TGCGCCAGCAGCTCGGGACAGGGCATCCACGAGCAGTACTTC	CASSSGQGIHEQYF
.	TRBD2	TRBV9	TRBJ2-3	TGTGCCAGCAGCCCGGCTGGACTAGTGGCAGATACGCAGTATTTT	CASSPAGLVADTQYF
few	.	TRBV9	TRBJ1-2	TGTGCCAGCAGCGTGGTTGGCCGAAACTATGGCTACACCTTC	CASSVVGRNYGYTF
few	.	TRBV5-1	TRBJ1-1	TGCGCCAGCAGCCTGGGTTCGAACACTGAAGCTTTCTTT	CASSLGSNTEAFF
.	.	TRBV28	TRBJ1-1	TGTGCCAGCAGTTTAAAAGGGTATATCGCGATGAACACTGAAGCTTTCTTT	CASSLKGYIAMNTEAFF
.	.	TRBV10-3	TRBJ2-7	TGTGCCATCAGTGAGTCGCCCGATTCCTACGAGCAGTACTTC	CAISESPDSYEQYF
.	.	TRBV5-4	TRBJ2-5	TGTGCCAGCAGCCTGGGGGTGGGGGAGGAGACCCAGTACTTC	CASSLGVGEETQYF
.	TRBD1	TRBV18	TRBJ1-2	TGTGCCAGCCTGGGACAGGGGAACTATGGCTACACCTTC	CASLGQGNYGYTF
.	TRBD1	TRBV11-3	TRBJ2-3	TGTGCCAGCAGCTTTGGACAGGGCGATACGCAGTATTTT	CASSFGQGDTQYF
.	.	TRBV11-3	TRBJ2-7	TGTGCCAGCAGCCGGACCGCGGCTTACGAGCAGTACTTC	CASSRTAAYEQYF
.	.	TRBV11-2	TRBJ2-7	TGTGCCAGCAGCTTTCTCAGTGGAACCTCCTACGAGCAGTACTTC	CASSFLSGTSYEQYF
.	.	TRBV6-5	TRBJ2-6	TGTGCCATCGGCGGGTCTGGGGCCAACGTCCTGACTTTC	CAIGGSGANVLTF
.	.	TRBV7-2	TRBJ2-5	TGTGCCAGCAGCTTACAGTCGGGGAAGGGGAAAGGTGAGACCCAGTACTTC	CASSLQSGKGKGETQYF
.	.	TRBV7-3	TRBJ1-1	TGTGCCAGCAGCTTAGGTGGGCACACTGAAGCTTTCTTT	CASSLGGHTEAFF
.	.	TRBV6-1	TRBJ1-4	TGTGCCAGCAGTGAATGGGGGGGTGACGAAAAACTGTTTTTT	CASSEWGGDEKLFF
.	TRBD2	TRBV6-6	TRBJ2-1	TGTGCCAGCAGTCGCGGGGGCTACAATGAGCAGTTCTTC	CASSRGGYNEQFF
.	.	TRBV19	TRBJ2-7	TGTGCCAGTAGTCGACTCTTGGACAGCTCGAGCTCCTACGAGCAGTACTTC	CASSRLLDSSSSYEQYF
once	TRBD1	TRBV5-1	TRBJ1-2	TGCGCCAGCAGCCCCGGACAGGGCGACTATGGCTACACCTTC	CASSPGQGDYGYTF
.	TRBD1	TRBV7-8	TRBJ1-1	TGTGCCAGCAGCCCCCGGACAGGGGTGGACACTGAAGCTTTCTTT	CASSPRTGVDTEAFF
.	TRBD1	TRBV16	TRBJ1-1	TGTGCCAGCAGCTACCCGGGTCAGGGGGCGCGGACTGAAGCTTTCTTT	CASSYPGQGARTEAFF
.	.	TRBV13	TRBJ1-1	TGTGCCAGCAGCTTAGCCCCGGGCACTGAAGCTTTCTTT	CASSLAPGTEAFF
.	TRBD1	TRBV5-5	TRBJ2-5	TGTGCCAGCAGACCCACCGGGACAGGGGGTTATGAGACCCAGTACTTC	CASRPTGTGGYETQYF
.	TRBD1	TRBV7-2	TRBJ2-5	TGTGCCAGCAGCTTCGGGACAGGGGTAGAGACCCAGTACTTC	CASSFGTGVETQYF
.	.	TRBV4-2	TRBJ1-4	TGTGCCAGCAGCCGGACATTTATAGTTGGGACTAATGAAAAACTGTTTTTT	CASSRTFIVGTNEKLFF
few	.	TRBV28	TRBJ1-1	TGTGCCAGCAGCTGGGGGAACACTGAAGCTTTCTTT	CASSWGNTEAFF
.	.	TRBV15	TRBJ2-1	TGTGCCACCAGCAGAGTAGTGGGAAACTACAATGAGCAGTTCTTC	CATSRVVGNYNEQFF
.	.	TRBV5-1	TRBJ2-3	TGCGCCAGCAGCTTGTGGGGGGCCCAAAGCACAGATACGCAGTATTTT	CASSLWGAQSTDTQYF
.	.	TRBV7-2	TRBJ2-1	TGTGCCAGCAGCTTACTTGGGGGGACTTACAATGAGCAGTTCTTC	CASSLLGGTYNEQFF
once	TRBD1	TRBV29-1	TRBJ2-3	TGCAGCGTTACCCGTGAGCCAGGGGGCGGCACAGATACGCAGTATTTT	CSVTREPGGGTDTQYF
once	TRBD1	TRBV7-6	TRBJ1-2	TGTGCCAGCAGCCAAAACAGGGGATCTGGCTACACCTTC	CASSQNRGSGYTF
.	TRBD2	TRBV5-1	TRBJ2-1	TGCGCCAGCAGCACCCCCCTTGCGGGGGGAGAGCAGTTCTTC	CASSTPLAGGEQFF
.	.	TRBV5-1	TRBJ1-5	TGCGCCAGCAGGCCGGGACCGAACTCCAATCAGCCCCAGCATTTT	CASRPGPNSNQPQHF
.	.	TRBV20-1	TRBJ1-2	TGCAGTGCCGCAGAGAATGGCTACACCTTC	CSAAENGYTF
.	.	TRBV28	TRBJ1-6	TGTGCCAGCAGTTTATGGCGATCTGGGAATTCACCCCTCCACTTT	CASSLWRSGNSPLHF
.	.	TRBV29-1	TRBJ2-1	TGCAGCGCCCTGTGGGTCTCGGTGGAGCAGTTCTTC	CSALWVSVEQFF
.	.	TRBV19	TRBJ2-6	TGTGCCACCGCCATAGTTTCTGGGGCCAACGTCCTGACTTTC	CATAIVSGANVLTF
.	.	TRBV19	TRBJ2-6	TGTGCCAGTAGTATTGGGACCCCTAGCTCTGGGGCCAACGTCCTGACTTTC	CASSIGTPSSGANVLTF